This T cell receptor (beta chain) was identified in a study of shared clonotypes between healthy human individuals. This clone was seen a single time. Assay execution took place at the deep level. Assay: immunoSEQ multiplex PCR; the TCRdb copy retains only in-frame clones and omits some. The sample records roughly 500,000 clones, almost 97% being singletons. This clonotype was sampled from a woman aged 30 to 39 in good health. The specimen sequenced was naive CD4+ T cells sorted from blood. The subset: CD45RA+ positively selected.

The CDR3: CASSLGQNYGYTF. As DNA, the CDR3 is TGTGCCAGCAGCTTGGGTCAGAACTATGGCTACACCTTC. The genes are TRBV5-6 and TRBJ1-2; no clear D. The CDR3 spans 13 residues. V lost 0 bases, J lost 2 bases, and 5 bases lay in between. Germline loops: CDR1 SGHDT, CDR2 YYEEEE.